This T cell receptor beta chain was sequenced during a study of T cells in Graves' hyperthyroidism and ophthalmopathy. The wider study: At initial diagnosis, before any treatment had begun, peripheral blood was obtained.

Study results and limitations: Most thyroid-expanded clonotypes above 0.001 were also found in blood.

Per germline, CDR1 DFQATT and CDR2 SNEGSKA (reference sequence). The CDR3 extends over 12 amino acids. The V gene lost 6 bases and the J gene lost 2 bases, with 8 bases spanning the gap. Calling Graves' hyperthyroidism stable meant ophthalmopathy did not progress within 18 months. RNA transcripts provided the source from which TCR beta CDR3 regions were amplified. HTBI primers were used for first-round RT-PCR of the TCR CDR3. TCRdb itself ran the multiplex PCR reads through MiXCR, one entry per CDR3 protein. The sample consists of hundreds of thousands of distinct CDR3 sequences, around 18% of them appearing once. Of note for this clonotype: Its specificity is not known.

The specimen was blood. The V gene is TRBV20-1, the J gene TRBJ2-1, with a weak D call TRBD1 (6 bases). This clonotype originated in a man aged 40-50 years with Graves' hyperthyroidism. The CDR3 reads CSARDTYNEQFF. The CDR3 DNA follows: TGCAGTGCGAGGGACACCTACAATGAGCAGTTCTTC.